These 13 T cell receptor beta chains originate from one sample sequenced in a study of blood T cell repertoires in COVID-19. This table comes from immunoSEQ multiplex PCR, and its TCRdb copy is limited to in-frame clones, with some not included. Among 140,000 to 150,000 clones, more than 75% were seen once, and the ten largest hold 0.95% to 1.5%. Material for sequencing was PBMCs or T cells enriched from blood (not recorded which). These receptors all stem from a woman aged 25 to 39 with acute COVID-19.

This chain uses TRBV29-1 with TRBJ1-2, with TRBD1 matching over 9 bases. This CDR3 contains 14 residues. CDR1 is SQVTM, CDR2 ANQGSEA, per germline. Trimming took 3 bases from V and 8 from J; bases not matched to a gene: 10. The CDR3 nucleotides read TGCAGCGTTGAGGCGCGGGGACAGGGTGTCGGCTACACCTTC. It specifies CSVEARGQGVGYTF. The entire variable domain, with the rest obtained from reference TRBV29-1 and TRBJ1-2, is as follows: SAVISQKPSRDICQRGTSLTIQCQVDSQVTMMFWYRQQPGQSLTLIATANQGSEATYESGFVIDKFPISRPNLTFSTLTVSNMSPEDSSIYLCSVEARGQGVGYTFGSGTRLTVV.

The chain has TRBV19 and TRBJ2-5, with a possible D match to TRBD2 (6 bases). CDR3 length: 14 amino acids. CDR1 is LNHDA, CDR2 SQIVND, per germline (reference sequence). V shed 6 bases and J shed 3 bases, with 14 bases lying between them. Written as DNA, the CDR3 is TGTGCCAGTAGAGGGCGGGAAGGAAAAGAGACCCAGTACTTC. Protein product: CASRGREGKETQYF.

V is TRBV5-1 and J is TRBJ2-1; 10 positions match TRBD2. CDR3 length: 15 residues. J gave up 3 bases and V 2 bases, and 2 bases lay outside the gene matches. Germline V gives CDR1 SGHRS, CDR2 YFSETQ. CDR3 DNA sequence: TGCGCCAGCAGCTTCACTAGCGGGATCTACAATGAGCAGTTCTTC. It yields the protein CASSFTSGIYNEQFF.

The CDR3 DNA follows: TGTGCCAGCAGCCTGGGACTTCCAGACTACAATGAGCAGTTCTTC. This gives the protein CASSLGLPDYNEQFF. The V call is TRBV7-2, the J call TRBJ2-1, with a possible D match to TRBD2 (6 bases). The CDR3 runs 15 residues. Germline loops: CDR1 SGHTA, CDR2 FQGNSA. V was pared by 5 bases and J by 3 bases, with 14 bases between.

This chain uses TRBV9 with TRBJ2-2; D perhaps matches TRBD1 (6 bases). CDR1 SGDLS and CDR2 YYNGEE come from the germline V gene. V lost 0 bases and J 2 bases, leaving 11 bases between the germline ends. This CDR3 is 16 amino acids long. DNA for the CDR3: TGTGCCAGCAGCGTAGGTCAGGACAGTAACACCGGGGAGCTGTTTTTT. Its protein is CASSVGQDSNTGELFF.

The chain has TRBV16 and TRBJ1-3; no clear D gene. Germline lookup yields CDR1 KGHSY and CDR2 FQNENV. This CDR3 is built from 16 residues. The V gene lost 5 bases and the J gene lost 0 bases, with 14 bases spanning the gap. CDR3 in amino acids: CASSSDSNPSGNTIYF. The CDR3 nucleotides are TGTGCCAGCAGCTCCGACTCTAACCCCTCTGGAAACACCATATATTTT.

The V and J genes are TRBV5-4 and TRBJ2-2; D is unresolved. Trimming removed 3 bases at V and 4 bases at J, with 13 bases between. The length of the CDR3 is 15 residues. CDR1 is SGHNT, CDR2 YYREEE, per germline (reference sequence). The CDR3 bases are TGTGCCAGCAGCTCCCCTTCGGCGGTCACCGGGGAGCTGTTTTTT. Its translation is CASSSPSAVTGELFF.

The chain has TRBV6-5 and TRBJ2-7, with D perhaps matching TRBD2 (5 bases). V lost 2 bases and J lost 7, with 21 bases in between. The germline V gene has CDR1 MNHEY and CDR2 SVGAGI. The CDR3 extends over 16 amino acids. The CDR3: CASSYNISNRPGEQYF. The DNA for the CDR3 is TGTGCCAGCAGTTACAATATATCAAATCGCCCGGGGGAGCAGTACTTC.

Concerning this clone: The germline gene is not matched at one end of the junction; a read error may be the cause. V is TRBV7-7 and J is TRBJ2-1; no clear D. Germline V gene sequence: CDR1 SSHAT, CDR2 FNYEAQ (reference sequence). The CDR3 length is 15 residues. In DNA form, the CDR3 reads TGTGCTAGCAGCTTAGGACCCCCGGAGTACAATGAGCAGTTCTTC. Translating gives CASSLGPPEYNEQFF.

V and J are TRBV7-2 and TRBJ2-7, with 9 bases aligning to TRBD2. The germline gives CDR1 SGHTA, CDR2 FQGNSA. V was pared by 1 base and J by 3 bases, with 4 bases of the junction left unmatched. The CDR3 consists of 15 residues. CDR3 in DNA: TGTGCCAGCAGCTTAGGTCTAGCGGGAAGCTACGAGCAGTACTTC. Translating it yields CASSLGLAGSYEQYF. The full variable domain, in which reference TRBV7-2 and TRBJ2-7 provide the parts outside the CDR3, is GAGVSQSPSNKVTEKGKDVELRCDPISGHTALYWYRQSLGQGLEFLIYFQGNSAPDKSGLPSDRFSAERTGGSVSTLTIQRTQQEDSAVYLCASSLGLAGSYEQYFGPGTRLTVT.

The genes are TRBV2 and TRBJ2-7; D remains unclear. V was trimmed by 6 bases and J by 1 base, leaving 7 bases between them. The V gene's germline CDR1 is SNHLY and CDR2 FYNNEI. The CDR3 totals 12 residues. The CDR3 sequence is CASRRDSYEQYF. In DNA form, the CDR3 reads TGTGCCAGCAGACGCGATTCCTACGAGCAGTACTTC.

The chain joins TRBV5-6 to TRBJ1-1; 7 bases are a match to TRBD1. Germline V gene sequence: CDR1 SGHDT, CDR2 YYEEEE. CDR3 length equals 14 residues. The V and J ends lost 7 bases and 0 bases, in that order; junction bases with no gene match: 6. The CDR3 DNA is TGTGCCAGCGGAACAGGGGCGGTGAACACTGAAGCTTTCTTT. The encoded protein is CASGTGAVNTEAFF.

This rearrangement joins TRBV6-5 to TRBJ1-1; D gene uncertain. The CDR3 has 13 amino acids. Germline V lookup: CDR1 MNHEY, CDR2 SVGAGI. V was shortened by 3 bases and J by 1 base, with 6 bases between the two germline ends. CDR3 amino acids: CASSYSRNTEAFF. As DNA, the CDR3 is TGTGCCAGCAGTTATTCGAGGAACACTGAAGCTTTCTTT.